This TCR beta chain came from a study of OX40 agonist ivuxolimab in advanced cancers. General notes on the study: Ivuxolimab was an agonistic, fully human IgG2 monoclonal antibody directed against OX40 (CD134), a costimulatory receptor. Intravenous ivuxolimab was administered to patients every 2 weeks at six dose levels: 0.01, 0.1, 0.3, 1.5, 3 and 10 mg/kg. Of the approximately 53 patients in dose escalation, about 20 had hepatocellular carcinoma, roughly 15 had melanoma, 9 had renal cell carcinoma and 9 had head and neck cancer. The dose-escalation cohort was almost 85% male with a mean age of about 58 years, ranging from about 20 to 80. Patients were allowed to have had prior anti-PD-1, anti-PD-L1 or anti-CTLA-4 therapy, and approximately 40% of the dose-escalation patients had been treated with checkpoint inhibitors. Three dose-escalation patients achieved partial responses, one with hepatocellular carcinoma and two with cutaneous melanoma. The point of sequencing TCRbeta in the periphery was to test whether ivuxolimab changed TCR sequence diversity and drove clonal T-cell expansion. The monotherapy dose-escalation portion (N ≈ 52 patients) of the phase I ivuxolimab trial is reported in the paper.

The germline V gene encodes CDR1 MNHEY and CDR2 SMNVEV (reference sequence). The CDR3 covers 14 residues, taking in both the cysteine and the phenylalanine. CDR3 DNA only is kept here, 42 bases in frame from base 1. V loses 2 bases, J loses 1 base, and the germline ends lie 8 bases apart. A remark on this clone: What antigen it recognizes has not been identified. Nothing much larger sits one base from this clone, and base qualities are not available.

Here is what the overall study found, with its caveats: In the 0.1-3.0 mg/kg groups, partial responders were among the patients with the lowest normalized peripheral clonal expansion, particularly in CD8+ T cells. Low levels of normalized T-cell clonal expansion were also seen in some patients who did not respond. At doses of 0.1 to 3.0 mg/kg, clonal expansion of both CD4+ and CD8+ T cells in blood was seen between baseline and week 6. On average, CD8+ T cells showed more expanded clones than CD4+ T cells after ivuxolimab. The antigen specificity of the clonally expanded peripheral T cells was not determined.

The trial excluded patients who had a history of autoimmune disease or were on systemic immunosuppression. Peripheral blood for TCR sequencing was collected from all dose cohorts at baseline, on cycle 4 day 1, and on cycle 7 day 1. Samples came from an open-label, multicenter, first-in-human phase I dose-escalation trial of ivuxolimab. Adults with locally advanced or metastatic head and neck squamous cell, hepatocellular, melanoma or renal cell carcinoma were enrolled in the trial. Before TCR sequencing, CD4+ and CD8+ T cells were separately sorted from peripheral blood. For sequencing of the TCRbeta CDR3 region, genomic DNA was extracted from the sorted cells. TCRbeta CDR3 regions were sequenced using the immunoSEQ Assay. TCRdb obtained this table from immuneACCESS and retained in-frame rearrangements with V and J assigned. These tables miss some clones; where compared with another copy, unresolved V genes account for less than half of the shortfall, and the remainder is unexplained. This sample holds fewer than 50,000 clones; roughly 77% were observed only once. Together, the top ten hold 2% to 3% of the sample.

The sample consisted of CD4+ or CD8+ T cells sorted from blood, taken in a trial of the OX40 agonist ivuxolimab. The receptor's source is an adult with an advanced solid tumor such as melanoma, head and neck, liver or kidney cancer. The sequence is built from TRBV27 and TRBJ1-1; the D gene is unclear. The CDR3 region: CASSLNGGNTEAFF. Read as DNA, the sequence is TGTGCCAGCAGTTTAAATGGCGGGAACACTGAAGCTTTCTTT.